Shown below are 30 T cell receptor beta chains from a single sample sequenced in a study of blood T cell repertoires in COVID-19. Sequencing used immunoSEQ multiplex PCR; TCRdb keeps in-frame clones, though not all of them. This table holds around 81,000 clones, about 83% found once. The specimen was peripheral blood. These receptor sequences come from a man aged 80 or over with acute or convalescent COVID-19.

The V call is TRBV19, the J call TRBJ1-2, with 10 bases aligning to TRBD1. V was pared by 4 bases and J by 1 base, with 6 bases of the junction left unmatched. CDR3 size: 16 residues. CDR1 and CDR2 (germline): LNHDA, SQIVND (reference sequence). Written as DNA, the CDR3 is TGTGCCAGTAGTACCCGGGACAGGGGTTATAACTATGGCTACACCTTC. Amino acids: CASSTRDRGYNYGYTF.

This clone was observed a handful of times. The rearrangement links TRBV5-6 to TRBJ1-1; D perhaps matches TRBD1 (5 bases). The CDR3 is made up of 14 amino acids. Germline V gives CDR1 SGHDT, CDR2 YYEEEE. V gave up 0 bases and J gave up 1 base, with 7 bases separating them. DNA for the CDR3: TGTGCCAGCAGCTTGGGACAGAAGAACACTGAAGCTTTCTTT. As protein: CASSLGQKNTEAFF. Variable domain in full (rest from reference TRBV5-6 and TRBJ1-1): DAGVTQSPTHLIKTRGQQVTLRCSPKSGHDTVSWYQQALGQGPQFIFQYYEEEERQRGNFPDRFSGHQFPNYSSELNVNALLLGDSALYLCASSLGQKNTEAFFGQGTRLTVV.

The chain uses TRBV15 and TRBJ2-7; D may be TRBD1 (6 bases). Trimming pared 3 bases from V and 3 bases from J, leaving 12 bases between. The CDR3 sequence is 14 residues long. Per the germline V gene, CDR1 is LNHNV and CDR2 is YYDKDF (reference sequence). The CDR3 is CATSSRDTLYEQYF. In DNA, the CDR3 is TGTGCCACCAGCAGCCGGGACACCCTCTACGAGCAGTACTTC.

The V and J genes are TRBV6-2 or TRBV6-3 and TRBJ1-2; tentatively, D is TRBD1 (5 bases). CDR1 and CDR2 from the germline V gene are MNHEY and SVGEGT. The CDR3 totals 15 residues. The V end lost 4 bases, the J end lost 4 bases, and 16 bases lay between the germline ends. CDR3: CASSSQPGLLYGYTF. The CDR3 DNA follows: TGTGCCAGCAGTTCCCAACCGGGACTCCTCTATGGCTACACCTTC.

This clone was seen only once. The V gene is TRBV15, the J gene TRBJ1-1; the match to TRBD1 covers 7 bases. The CDR3 loop spans 15 amino acids. Germline CDR1 and CDR2: LNHNV and YYDKDF (reference sequence). With V trimmed by 2 bases and J by 4 bases, 7 bases remained unmatched. The CDR3 is CATSRPQGQTTEAFF. The CDR3 DNA is TGTGCCACCAGCAGACCTCAGGGACAGACCACTGAAGCTTTCTTT. Full variable domain (rest looked up from reference TRBV15 and TRBJ1-1): DAMVIQNPRYQVTQFGKPVTLSCSQTLNHNVMYWYQQKSSQAPKLLFHYYDKDFNNEADTPDNFQSRRPNTSFCFLDIRSPGLGDTAMYLCATSRPQGQTTEAFFGQGTRLTVV.

The count of this clone is one. This sequence joins TRBV9 and TRBJ1-2; TRBD1 matches 7 bases. J was trimmed by 8 bases and V by 2 bases; bases with no gene match: 24. The CDR3 extends over 19 amino acids. Germline CDR1 reads SGDLS; CDR2 reads YYNGEE. The CDR3, as DNA: TGTGCCAGCAGCGTCCACTCACTCCGGGACAGCTATTTAGTTCGGGGCTACACCTTC. This sequence encodes CASSVHSLRDSYLVRGYTF.

This clone was seen repeatedly, ten times or more. V usage is TRBV27 and J usage is TRBJ1-5; unclear D gene. The germline CDR1 and CDR2 sequences are MNHEY and SMNVEV (reference sequence). The CDR3 consists of 16 residues. Trimming shortened V by 0 bases and J by 3 bases, and 12 bases separated the two germline ends. The CDR3 bases are TGTGCCAGCAGTTTATCGGCAGGTCCCCTCAATCAGCCCCAGCATTTT. As protein: CASSLSAGPLNQPQHF.

V gene TRBV6-5 combines with J gene TRBJ2-1; 7 positions match TRBD1. CDR3 length: 15 amino acids. Germline V gene sequence: CDR1 MNHEY, CDR2 SVGAGI. V was clipped by 2 bases and J by 6 bases; unmatched bases: 7. The CDR3 bases are TGTGCCAGCAGTTACATCCTGTCAGGGGGCAATGAGCAGTTCTTC. As protein: CASSYILSGGNEQFF.

This clone was counted only a few times. Here the CDR3 DNA reads TGTGCCAGCAGCTTGGGCCAGGGCGACGGTGAGCAGTTCTTC. Translated, it gives CASSLGQGDGEQFF. V is TRBV13 and J is TRBJ2-1, with D possibly being TRBD1 (5 bases). With 3 bases removed from V and 9 bases from J, the gap between germline ends came to 15 bases. The CDR3 sequence is 14 residues long. The V gene's germline CDR1 is PRHDT and CDR2 FYEKMQ (reference sequence). Together with reference TRBV13 and TRBJ2-1, the CDR3 gives the full variable domain: AAGVIQSPRHLIKEKRETATLKCYPIPRHDTVYWYQQGPGQDPQFLISFYEKMQSDKGSIPDRFSAQQFSDYHSELNMSSLELGDSALYFCASSLGQGDGEQFFGPGTRLTVL.

The chain employs TRBV19 and TRBJ1-5, with TRBD1 identical over 7 bases. V lost 7 bases to trimming and J lost 5 bases; unmatched junction nucleotides: 11. The CDR3 consists of 15 residues. CDR1 and CDR2 from the germline V gene are LNHDA and SQIVND (reference sequence). DNA for the CDR3: TGTGCCAGTACCACTTCCGGGACAGATTATCAGCCCCAGCATTTT. The encoded protein is CASTTSGTDYQPQHF.

The CDR3 sequence: CASTAATGGTEAFF. The DNA of the CDR3 is TGTGCCAGCACTGCCGCAACAGGGGGCACTGAAGCTTTCTTT. The rearrangement joins TRBV6-5 to TRBJ1-1; the match to TRBD1 covers 8 bases. The CDR3 has 14 residues. The trim removed 7 bases at V and 4 bases at J, leaving 8 bases unmatched. Germline-derived CDR1 and CDR2 are MNHEY and SVGAGI.

The chain links TRBV29-1 to TRBJ1-1; D gene uncertain. The germline CDR1 and CDR2 sequences are SQVTM and ANQGSEA. Trimming pared 5 bases from V and 0 bases from J, leaving 16 bases between. The CDR3 length is 15 residues. CDR3 sequence (DNA): TGCAGCGTTCGAGGGTGGGGAGACGTGAACACTGAAGCTTTCTTT. It yields the protein CSVRGWGDVNTEAFF.

The count of this clone is one. CDR3 amino acids: CASSQGAHMAQYF. CDR3 nucleotide sequence: TGTGCCAGCAGCCAGGGCGCGCACATGGCTCAGTACTTC. This chain links TRBV3-1 (or the pseudogene TRBV3-2) with TRBJ2-4; unclear D gene. Germline V gene sequence: CDR1 LGHDT, CDR2 YNNKEL (reference sequence). V was shortened by 3 bases and J by 12 bases, with 15 bases between the two germline ends. This CDR3 contains 13 residues.

This clone appeared once. The chain employs TRBV6-5 and TRBJ1-6, with TRBD1 matching over 7 bases. Germline V CDR1 and CDR2: MNHEY, SVGAGI. Germline trimming cut 5 bases from V and 14 bases from J; bases unmatched to any gene: 6. The CDR3 sequence is 12 residues long. In nucleotides, the CDR3 is TGTGCCAGCAGTCCGGACAGGTCGGCCCTCCACTTT. Residues: CASSPDRSALHF.

The chain combines TRBV5-4 with TRBJ2-7, with D possibly TRBD2 on 6 matching bases. The V gene lost 2 bases and the J gene lost 7 bases, with 19 bases spanning the gap. Per the germline V gene, CDR1 is SGHNT and CDR2 is YYREEE (reference sequence). CDR3 length: 15 amino acids. The CDR3 loop reads CASSFDAGFKKEQYF. CDR3 bases: TGTGCCAGCAGCTTCGATGCGGGGTTCAAAAAGGAGCAGTACTTC.

The chain employs TRBV28 and TRBJ2-6, with a weak D call TRBD1 (6 bases). The CDR3 runs 19 residues. CDR1 and CDR2 (germline): MDHEN, SYDVKM. Trimming removed 0 bases from V and 0 bases from J, with 15 bases in between. The CDR3 reads CASSLWPWGQSSGANVLTF. The CDR3 nucleotides read TGTGCCAGCAGTTTATGGCCCTGGGGGCAGAGCTCTGGGGCCAACGTCCTGACTTTC.

V and J are TRBV3-1 (or the pseudogene TRBV3-2) and TRBJ1-2, with D maybe TRBD1 (5 bases). The CDR3 contains 15 residues. Looked up from germline, CDR1 is LGHDT and CDR2 is YNNKEL (reference sequence). V was clipped by 2 bases and J by 5 bases, with 15 bases between them. CDR3 bases: TGTGCCAGCAGCCAAAATGACCTAGGGGTTTATGGCTACACCTTC. It specifies CASSQNDLGVYGYTF.

This clone was detected only once. The V and J genes are TRBV7-9 and TRBJ1-6; D unresolved. V was pared by 4 bases and J by 14 bases, with 9 bases between. Germline-derived CDR1 and CDR2 are SEHNR and FQNEAQ (reference sequence). The CDR3 consists of 11 residues. The CDR3 region is CASSSSRTLHF. CDR3 bases: TGTGCCAGCAGCTCTAGTAGAACCCTCCACTTT.

A few counts support this clone. The genes are TRBV5-3 and TRBJ2-1; TRBD2 is a possible D gene (6 bases). TRBV5-3 is an ORF for which the function is uncertain. The germline V and J ends were trimmed by 4 bases and 4 bases, with 12 bases remaining between them. This CDR3 spans 14 amino acids. CDR3 coding DNA: TGTGCCAGAAGCCCTATAGCGGCGTACAATGAGCAGTTCTTC. Protein sequence: CARSPIAAYNEQFF.

This chain uses TRBV7-3 with TRBJ2-3; 9 bases match TRBD2. This CDR3 contains 14 residues. J was trimmed by 1 base and V by 5 bases; bases with no gene match: 1. Germline assignment: CDR1 SGHTA and CDR2 FQGTGA. CDR3 in DNA: TGTGCCAGCAGCCGCGGGGGGGGCACAGATACGCAGTATTTT. It is translated as CASSRGGGTDTQYF.

The chain uses TRBV12-3 or TRBV12-4 and TRBJ1-5, with a possible D match to TRBD1 (5 bases). CDR3 length equals 12 residues. The V and J ends lost 5 bases and 5 bases respectively, with 7 bases between them. The CDR3 bases are TGTGCCAGCAGTCCGGGGGATCAGCCCCAGCATTTT. This codes for CASSPGDQPQHF.

The V and J genes are TRBV4-3 and TRBJ2-3; D unclear. The CDR3 covers 15 residues. Trimming stripped 1 base from V and 1 base from J, with 9 bases between. CDR1 and CDR2 from the germline V gene are LGHNA and YSLEER. CDR3 protein: CASSQAPVGTDTQYF. In nucleotides, the CDR3 is TGCGCCAGCAGCCAAGCCCCCGTTGGCACAGATACGCAGTATTTT.

This clone was seen a few times. The chain has TRBV7-8 and TRBJ1-5; maybe TRBD1 (6 bases). The CDR3 runs 19 residues. CDR1 is SGHVS, CDR2 FQNEAQ, per germline. V lost 1 base to trimming and J lost 3 bases, with 22 bases between them. CDR3 bases: TGTGCCAGCAGCTTAGGAGGTTGGACAGTACGGGTTAACAATCAGCCCCAGCATTTT. Residues: CASSLGGWTVRVNNQPQHF.

V usage is TRBV11-2 and J usage is TRBJ1-6; D might be TRBD1 (6 bases). The germline V gene encodes CDR1 SGHAT and CDR2 FQNNGV. This CDR3 is built from 17 residues. Trimming cost V 0 bases and J 7 bases, with 16 bases left between them. CDR3 DNA: TGTGCCAGCAGCTTAGAAACCGGACAGACAACAAATTCACCCCTCCACTTT. This gives the protein CASSLETGQTTNSPLHF.

The gene calls are TRBV7-3 and TRBJ1-1, with 9 bases fitting TRBD1. The CDR3 loop spans 17 amino acids. V lost 5 bases to trimming and J lost 4 bases; unmatched junction nucleotides: 14. CDR1 SGHTA and CDR2 FQGTGA come from the germline V gene. This CDR3 is CASSQWAQQGAGTEAFF. CDR3 in DNA: TGTGCCAGCAGCCAATGGGCTCAACAGGGGGCGGGCACTGAAGCTTTCTTT.

The chain carries TRBV5-1 and TRBJ2-5; D is possibly TRBD2 (6 bases). Deletions cut 4 bases from V and 4 bases from J, with 17 bases between. Germline V gives CDR1 SGHRS, CDR2 YFSETQ. The CDR3 length is 15 residues. This chain's CDR3 is CASSPPWREAETQYF. The CDR3 nucleotides read TGCGCCAGCAGCCCTCCTTGGCGGGAAGCAGAGACCCAGTACTTC.

The V and J genes are TRBV10-2 and TRBJ1-6; D may be TRBD1 (5 bases). The CDR3 runs to 15 residues. Trimming removed 5 bases at V and 5 bases at J, with 13 bases between. The germline gives CDR1 WSHSY, CDR2 SAAADI. CDR3 in amino acids: CASSSGPENNSPLHF. The DNA for the CDR3 is TGCGCCAGCAGTTCAGGGCCAGAGAATAATTCACCCCTCCACTTT.

This clone was picked up a small number of times. CDR3 loop: CASREWEDSNQPQHF. The CDR3 region has the DNA TGTGCCAGCAGAGAATGGGAGGATAGCAATCAGCCCCAGCATTTT. V usage is TRBV28 and J usage is TRBJ1-5; D not certain. Germline V gives CDR1 MDHEN, CDR2 SYDVKM. The V and J ends lost 6 bases and 0 bases respectively, with 12 bases between them. The CDR3 has 15 amino acids.

This chain joins TRBV6-2 or TRBV6-3 and TRBJ1-3; no definite D call. The V and J ends lost 2 bases and 5 bases respectively, with 13 bases between them. Germline V gene sequence: CDR1 MNHEY, CDR2 SVGEGT. This CDR3 has 15 amino acids. This CDR3 is CASSYLRELRNTIYF. The DNA of the CDR3 is TGTGCCAGCAGTTACCTCCGGGAACTAAGAAACACCATATATTTT.

The chain couples TRBV5-1 to TRBJ1-2, with a tentative D call TRBD1 (6 bases). In germline, CDR1 is SGHRS, CDR2 YFSETQ. There are 16 residues in the CDR3. The germline V and J ends were trimmed by 4 bases and 2 bases, with 18 bases remaining between them. The CDR3 DNA sequence: TGCGCCAGCAGCACTGGTGGCCTGACAGGAAACTATGGCTACACCTTC. Translation gives CASSTGGLTGNYGYTF.